These T cell receptor beta chains were read from a single sample in a study of beta chain features in type 1 diabetes. The method was immunoSEQ multiplex PCR; TCRdb's version includes in-frame clones alone and lacks a portion of them. This table has 500,000 to 700,000 clones, 15% to 18% appearing once. The source material was naive CD4+ T cells from blood. The receptors originated from a man younger than 35 in good health. The CDR3 runs from the conserved cysteine through the conserved F or W. Each record gives: clone size, V gene, J gene, D gene, CDR3 protein, CDR3 DNA. A D gene is named only where the DNA matches it firmly. Clone size is not always given. Where it is, it says once, few, many or a class for expanded clones.

size: -
V: TRBV18
J: TRBJ2-7
D: -
CDR3: CASSISRHPSYEQYF
DNA: TGTGCCAGCTCGATCAGTCGACACCCCTCCTACGAGCAGTACTTC

size: -
V: TRBV29-1
J: TRBJ2-7
D: TRBD1
CDR3: CSVVDRDSSYEQYF
DNA: TGCAGCGTCGTTGACAGGGATAGCTCCTACGAGCAGTACTTC

size: -
V: TRBV27
J: TRBJ1-4
D: -
CDR3: CASSDGGVGNEKLFF
DNA: TGTGCCAGCAGTGACGGAGGCGTGGGAAATGAAAAACTGTTTTTT

size: few
V: TRBV13
J: TRBJ2-7
D: TRBD2
CDR3: CASSPGLAGGPSSYEQYF
DNA: TGTGCCAGCAGCCCAGGACTAGCGGGAGGGCCAAGCTCCTACGAGCAGTACTTC

size: -
V: TRBV19
J: TRBJ1-2
D: TRBD1
CDR3: CASSETGTGGYYGYTF
DNA: TGTGCCAGTAGTGAAACCGGGACAGGGGGATATTATGGCTACACCTTC

size: few
V: TRBV28
J: TRBJ2-7
D: -
CDR3: CASSTQGMIGTYEQYF
DNA: TGTGCCAGCAGTACCCAGGGGATGATCGGTACCTACGAGCAGTACTTC

size: few
V: TRBV14
J: TRBJ2-5
D: -
CDR3: CASSQLGTQYF
DNA: TGTGCCAGCAGCCAACTGGGGACCCAGTACTTC

size: -
V: TRBV7-3
J: TRBJ2-3
D: TRBD2
CDR3: CASSLNWLAGGPTDTQYF
DNA: TGTGCCAGCAGCTTAAACTGGCTAGCGGGGGGGCCCACAGATACGCAGTATTTT

size: few
V: TRBV19
J: TRBJ2-7
D: TRBD1
CDR3: CASSTGQGSPYEQYF
DNA: TGTGCCAGTAGTACCGGACAGGGATCCCCCTACGAGCAGTACTTC

size: few
V: TRBV12-5
J: TRBJ2-3
D: TRBD2
CDR3: CASGPGTSGNVDTQYF
DNA: TGTGCTAGTGGTCCCGGGACTAGCGGGAATGTGGATACGCAGTATTTT

size: few
V: TRBV6-6
J: TRBJ1-1
D: -
CDR3: CASSSTGSTEAFF
DNA: TGTGCCAGCAGTTCAACAGGGAGCACTGAAGCTTTCTTT

size: -
V: TRBV19
J: TRBJ1-2
D: -
CDR3: CASSIPRGAGSYGYTF
DNA: TGTGCCAGTAGTATTCCCCGCGGAGCTGGCTCCTATGGCTACACCTTC

size: few
V: TRBV5-1
J: TRBJ2-5
D: -
CDR3: CASTQGTVGETQYF
DNA: TGCGCCAGCACTCAGGGGACGGTTGGGGAGACCCAGTACTTC

size: -
V: TRBV7-2
J: TRBJ1-1
D: TRBD1
CDR3: CASSLGGGAFF
DNA: TGTGCCAGCAGCTTAGGAGGGGGCGCTTTCTTT

size: -
V: TRBV7-6
J: TRBJ2-1
D: -
CDR3: CASSPRTTYNEQFF
DNA: TGTGCCAGCAGCCCCCGGACTACTTACAATGAGCAGTTCTTC

size: few
V: TRBV9
J: TRBJ2-1
D: TRBD2
CDR3: CASSPGASGSLDNEQFF
DNA: TGTGCCAGCAGCCCCGGGGCGAGCGGGAGTCTCGACAATGAGCAGTTCTTC

size: few
V: TRBV19
J: TRBJ1-5
D: TRBD1
CDR3: CATRGGGDQPQHF
DNA: TGTGCCACCAGGGGGGGCGGCGATCAGCCCCAGCATTTT

size: -
V: TRBV28
J: TRBJ1-2
D: -
CDR3: CASSADRINYGYTF
DNA: TGTGCCAGCAGCGCCGATAGGATCAACTATGGCTACACCTTC

size: few
V: TRBV7-9
J: TRBJ1-2
D: -
CDR3: CASSFSGAQGYTF
DNA: TGTGCCAGCAGCTTCAGCGGGGCGCAAGGCTACACCTTC

size: few
V: TRBV4-1
J: TRBJ1-1
D: -
CDR3: CASSQGETEAFF
DNA: TGCGCCAGCAGCCAAGGGGAAACTGAAGCTTTCTTT

size: -
V: TRBV5-6
J: TRBJ2-3
D: TRBD2
CDR3: CASNRRGVTDTQYF
DNA: TGTGCCAGCAACAGACGGGGGGTAACAGATACGCAGTATTTT

size: -
V: TRBV19
J: TRBJ2-3
D: -
CDR3: CASSRNWPNTDTQYF
DNA: TGTGCCAGTAGTCGGAATTGGCCTAACACAGATACGCAGTATTTT

size: -
V: TRBV5-4
J: TRBJ1-2
D: -
CDR3: CASSLESRANYGYTF
DNA: TGTGCCAGCAGCTTGGAATCCAGGGCTAACTATGGCTACACCTTC

size: few
V: TRBV7-9
J: TRBJ1-2
D: TRBD1
CDR3: CASSLGQGLPNGYTF
DNA: TGTGCCAGCAGCCTGGGACAGGGCCTCCCCAATGGCTACACCTTC

size: few
V: TRBV14
J: TRBJ1-2
D: -
CDR3: CASSQPGGAGYYGYTF
DNA: TGTGCCAGCAGCCAACCAGGAGGGGCCGGCTACTATGGCTACACCTTC

size: few
V: TRBV29-1
J: TRBJ2-1
D: TRBD1
CDR3: CNPKCRDRGRDEQFF
DNA: TGCAACCCCAAATGCAGGGACAGGGGGCGCGATGAGCAGTTCTTC

size: -
V: TRBV10-3
J: TRBJ2-3
D: TRBD1
CDR3: CAISSGTGDTDTQYF
DNA: TGTGCCATCAGTTCCGGGACAGGGGACACAGATACGCAGTATTTT

size: few
V: TRBV6-6
J: TRBJ2-3
D: TRBD2
CDR3: CASTPNERGGGDTQYF
DNA: TGTGCCAGCACCCCCAATGAGCGGGGGGGCGGGGATACGCAGTATTTT

size: few
V: TRBV7-2
J: TRBJ2-5
D: TRBD1
CDR3: CASSLGPGGRETQYF
DNA: TGTGCCAGCAGCTTAGGGCCAGGGGGCCGGGAGACCCAGTACTTC

size: few
V: TRBV10-3
J: TRBJ2-5
D: -
CDR3: CAISASPGQETQYF
DNA: TGTGCCATCAGTGCATCCCCAGGCCAAGAGACCCAGTACTTC

size: -
V: TRBV2
J: TRBJ2-1
D: -
CDR3: CASSDIVGYSYNEQFF
DNA: TGTGCCAGCAGTGACATTGTGGGCTACTCCTACAATGAGCAGTTCTTC

size: few
V: TRBV9
J: TRBJ2-2
D: TRBD1
CDR3: CARSIWDRVKGANTGELFF
DNA: TGTGCCAGGTCTATCTGGGACAGGGTAAAAGGGGCGAACACCGGGGAGCTGTTTTTT

size: -
V: TRBV5-1
J: TRBJ1-2
D: -
CDR3: CASSLKEKGRNYGYTF
DNA: TGCGCCAGCAGCTTGAAGGAAAAGGGGAGAAACTATGGCTACACCTTC

size: -
V: TRBV6-1
J: TRBJ2-7
D: -
CDR3: CASSESSYEQYF
DNA: TGTGCCAGCAGTGAGAGCTCCTACGAGCAGTACTTC

size: few
V: TRBV19
J: TRBJ1-1
D: TRBD1
CDR3: CASSGPGTVNTEAFF
DNA: TGTGCCAGTAGTGGCCCGGGGACAGTTAACACTGAAGCTTTCTTT

size: -
V: TRBV18
J: TRBJ2-1
D: -
CDR3: CASSPGNNEQFF
DNA: TGTGCCAGCTCACCGGGGAACAATGAGCAGTTCTTC

size: -
V: TRBV19
J: TRBJ2-7
D: -
CDR3: CASSIERVGSYEQYF
DNA: TGTGCCAGTAGTATAGAAAGGGTCGGGTCCTACGAGCAGTACTTC

size: few
V: TRBV18
J: TRBJ2-3
D: TRBD2
CDR3: CASSALTSGSDTQYF
DNA: TGTGCCAGCTCAGCATTGACTAGCGGGAGTGATACGCAGTATTTT

size: -
V: TRBV14
J: TRBJ1-4
D: -
CDR3: CASSQGLGAIKEKLFF
DNA: TGTGCCAGCAGCCAAGGGCTCGGGGCCATTAAGGAAAAACTGTTTTTT

size: -
V: TRBV18
J: TRBJ2-7
D: -
CDR3: CASSLEGEQYF
DNA: TGTGCCAGCTCTCTGGAGGGAGAGCAGTACTTC

size: -
V: TRBV5-1
J: TRBJ2-2
D: -
CDR3: CASEGTNTGELFF
DNA: TGCGCCAGCGAAGGGACGAACACCGGGGAGCTGTTTTTT

size: few
V: TRBV9
J: TRBJ2-5
D: TRBD1
CDR3: CASSPRTGMETQYF
DNA: TGTGCCAGCAGCCCCCGGACAGGGATGGAGACCCAGTACTTC

size: few
V: TRBV18
J: TRBJ2-1
D: -
CDR3: CASSFPSHNEQFF
DNA: TGTGCCAGCTCATTCCCTAGTCACAATGAGCAGTTCTTC

size: -
V: TRBV2
J: TRBJ1-1
D: -
CDR3: CASSDRGVTEAFF
DNA: TGTGCCAGCAGTGATAGGGGGGTCACTGAAGCTTTCTTT

size: few
V: TRBV10-3
J: TRBJ1-5
D: -
CDR3: CAISRAGSNQPQHF
DNA: TGTGCCATCAGCAGAGCTGGTAGCAATCAGCCCCAGCATTTT

size: once
V: TRBV9
J: TRBJ1-3
D: -
CDR3: CASSVGQGPGNTIYF
DNA: TGTGCCAGCAGCGTAGGCCAAGGACCTGGAAACACCATATATTTT

size: few
V: TRBV4-3
J: TRBJ2-7
D: -
CDR3: CASSQERPYEQYF
DNA: TGCGCCAGCAGCCAAGAGAGACCCTACGAGCAGTACTTC

size: few
V: TRBV5-4
J: TRBJ2-1
D: -
CDR3: CASSLAGSRDPYNEQFF
DNA: TGTGCCAGCAGCTTGGCGGGCTCCCGGGACCCCTACAATGAGCAGTTCTTC

size: few
V: TRBV27
J: TRBJ1-5
D: -
CDR3: CASSLGIASNQPQHF
DNA: TGTGCCAGCAGTTTAGGGATTGCGAGCAATCAGCCCCAGCATTTT